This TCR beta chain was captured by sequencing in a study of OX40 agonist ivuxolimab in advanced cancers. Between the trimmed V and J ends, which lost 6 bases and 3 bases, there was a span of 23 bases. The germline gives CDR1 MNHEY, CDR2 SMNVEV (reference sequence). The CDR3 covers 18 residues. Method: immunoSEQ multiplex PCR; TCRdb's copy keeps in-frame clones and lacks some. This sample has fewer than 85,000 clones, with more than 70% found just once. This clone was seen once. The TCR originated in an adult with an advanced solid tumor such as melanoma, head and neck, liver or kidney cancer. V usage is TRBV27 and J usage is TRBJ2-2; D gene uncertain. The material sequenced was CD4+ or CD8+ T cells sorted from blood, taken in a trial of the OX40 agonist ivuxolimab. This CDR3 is CASRPRANPVSDTGELFF. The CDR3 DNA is TGTGCCAGCAGACCAAGGGCTAACCCTGTTTCGGACACCGGGGAGCTGTTTTTT.